These 11 T cell receptor beta chains were sequenced from one sample in a study of T cell clonality in common variable immunodeficiency. Profiling relied on immunoSEQ multiplex PCR, and the TCRdb table lists in-frame clones only, not all of them. The counts give approximately 50,000 clones, none of them seen only once; 0.65% to 1% is held by the top ten. Source material: peripheral blood mononuclear cells. The receptor source for this set is a person aged 18 to 69 in good health.

Ten or more counts support this clone. Sequence at one end of the junction differs from germline and may be a read error. The CDR3 DNA, read in part, is TGCGCCAGCAGCCAAGAAAATAGAAGGCGGTTCTTATCTGGC. This gives the protein CASSQENRRRFLSG. The full CDR3 reads CASSQENRRRFLSGYTF. The gene calls are TRBV4-2 and TRBJ1-2; no definite D call. The read finishes 3 residues shy of the CDR3 end, and the germline J gene is used to complete it. Per the germline V gene, CDR1 is LGHNA and CDR2 is YNFKEQ. The CDR3 length is 17 residues.

This clone turned up a few times. Sequencing ends 3 residues short of the CDR3 end; the germline J gene provides the rest. The V and J genes are TRBV5-1 and TRBJ1-2, with D maybe TRBD1 (5 bases). Germline V CDR1 and CDR2: SGHRS, YFSETQ. V was pared by 5 bases and J by 6 bases, with 17 bases between. The CDR3 is 14 amino acids. The CDR3 here is CASSPDTSRNGYTF. The sequenced CDR3 bases are TGCGCCAGCAGTCCGGACACCTCAAGGAATGGC.

This clone was counted only a few times. Read coverage stops 3 residues before the CDR3 terminus; the germline J gene supplies the remainder. The V call is TRBV7-9, the J call TRBJ2-3; the D gene is possibly TRBD1 (5 bases). The CDR3 has 14 residues. V dropped 7 bases and J dropped 5 bases, with 16 bases sitting between them. CDR1 is SEHNR and CDR2 is FQNEAQ in the germline V gene (reference sequence). CDR3 DNA, as far as it was read: TGTGCCAGCATCCTGGGGCCGAACGGAGATACG. Protein sequence: CASILGPNGDT. The whole CDR3 reads CASILGPNGDTQYF.

There are many counts of this clone. Read coverage stops 3 residues before the CDR3 terminus; the germline J gene supplies the remainder. The chain is built from TRBV6-4 and TRBJ2-3, with D possibly being TRBD1 (5 bases). V was clipped by 2 bases and J by 0 bases, with 9 bases between them. CDR3 size: 15 residues. Germline CDR1 reads MRHNA; CDR2 reads SNTAGT. Partial CDR3 DNA: TGTGCCAGCAGTGACGGGGCAACGAGCACAGATACG. As protein: CASSDGATSTDT. The whole CDR3 protein reads CASSDGATSTDTQYF.

This clone showed up just a few times. The DNA ends 3 residues before the CDR3 does, and the rest of the CDR3 is filled in from the germline J gene. The chain is built from TRBV7-9 and TRBJ1-2; 7 bases are a match to TRBD1. The CDR3 is 13 residues long. Germline assignment: CDR1 SEHNR and CDR2 FQNEAQ (reference sequence). The sequenced CDR3 bases are TGTGCCAGCAGCTTGGGACAGTTTTACGAC. It specifies CASSLGQFYD. The CDR3 reads in full as CASSLGQFYDYTF. Full variable domain (remainder filled in from reference TRBV7-9 and TRBJ1-2): DTGVSQNPRHKITKRGQNVTFRCDPISEHNRLYWYRQTLGQGPEFLTYFQNEAQLEKSRLLSDRFSAERPKGSFSTLEIQRTEQGDSAMYLCASSLGQFYDYTFGSGTRLTVV.

This clone was seen repeatedly, ten times or more. The CDR3 end lies 3 residues beyond the end of the read and is filled in from the germline J gene. The V and J genes are TRBV20-1 and TRBJ1-1, with D perhaps matching TRBD1 (5 bases). The germline V gene has CDR1 DFQATT and CDR2 SNEGSKA (reference sequence). The CDR3 length is 15 residues. The CDR3 is CSARLSDGGAAGAFF. The sequenced CDR3 bases are TGCAGTGCTAGACTCTCGGATGGTGGGGCCGCTGGG.

This clone has a count of ten or more. The DNA ends 3 residues before the CDR3 does, and the rest of the CDR3 is filled in from the germline J gene. The chain recombines TRBV19 with TRBJ2-3, with 9 bases identical to TRBD2. This CDR3 contains 13 residues. CDR1 LNHDA and CDR2 SQIVND come from the germline V gene (reference sequence). The ends lost 6 bases at V and 4 bases at J; junction bases unmatched: 2. CDR3 loop: CASRVAGADTQYF. Incomplete CDR3 DNA: TGTGCCAGTAGGGTAGCGGGAGCAGATACG. Variable domain in full (rest from reference TRBV19 and TRBJ2-3): DGGITQSPKYLFRKEGQNVTLSCEQNLNHDAMYWYRQDPGQGLRLIYYSQIVNDFQKGDIAEGYSVSREKKESFPLTVTSAQKNPTAFYLCASRVAGADTQYFGPGTRLTVL.

Concerning this clone itself: Sequencing ends 3 residues short of the CDR3 end; the germline J gene provides the rest. This rearrangement joins TRBV6-1 to TRBJ1-2, with 9 bases lining up with TRBD1. CDR1 is MNHNS and CDR2 is SASEGT in the germline V gene. The CDR3 extends over 14 amino acids. CDR3 bases read: TGTGCCAGCAGTGAAGGGACAGGGGCAGATACC. Translated, it gives CASSEGTGADT. The CDR3 as a whole reads CASSEGTGADTYTF.

Many counts were recorded for this clone. Sequencing ends 3 residues short of the CDR3 end; the germline J gene provides the rest. V gene TRBV19 combines with J gene TRBJ1-5, with TRBD1 identical over 11 bases. From germline, CDR1 is LNHDA and CDR2 SQIVND (reference sequence). The CDR3 runs 18 residues. The V segment lost 2 bases and the J segment 0 bases; nucleotides outside the gene matches: 6. The CDR3 loop reads CASSIPGQGGLSNQPQHF. The CDR3 DNA, read in part, is TGTGCCAGTAGTATACCGGGACAGGGGGGCCTTAGCAATCAGCCC.

This clone appeared many times. Read data end 3 residues before the CDR3 end; the end is taken from the germline J gene. The chain is built from TRBV10-1 and TRBJ1-6, with 9 bases identical to TRBD1. Per germline, CDR1 WNHNN and CDR2 SYGVQD (reference sequence). V shed 4 bases and J 7 bases; nucleotides not matched to a gene: 2. The CDR3 runs to 14 residues. CDR3 sequence: CASSAQGANSPLHF. CDR3 bases read: TGCGCCAGCAGTGCACAGGGGGCGAATTCACCC.

In its sample, this clone was seen many times. The CDR3 goes on 3 residues after the read ends, and that part is filled in from the germline J gene. This sequence joins TRBV5-4 and TRBJ2-2; a weak D match, TRBD2 (6 bases). Germline V gene data show CDR1 as SGHNT and CDR2 as YYREEE (reference sequence). The germline V and J ends were trimmed by 1 base and 3 bases, with 10 bases remaining between them. This CDR3 has 15 amino acids. The sequenced part of the CDR3 DNA is TGTGCCAGCAGCTTGCCGGGGGTGCACACCGGGGAG. This gives the protein CASSLPGVHTGE. The CDR3, in full, reads CASSLPGVHTGELFF.